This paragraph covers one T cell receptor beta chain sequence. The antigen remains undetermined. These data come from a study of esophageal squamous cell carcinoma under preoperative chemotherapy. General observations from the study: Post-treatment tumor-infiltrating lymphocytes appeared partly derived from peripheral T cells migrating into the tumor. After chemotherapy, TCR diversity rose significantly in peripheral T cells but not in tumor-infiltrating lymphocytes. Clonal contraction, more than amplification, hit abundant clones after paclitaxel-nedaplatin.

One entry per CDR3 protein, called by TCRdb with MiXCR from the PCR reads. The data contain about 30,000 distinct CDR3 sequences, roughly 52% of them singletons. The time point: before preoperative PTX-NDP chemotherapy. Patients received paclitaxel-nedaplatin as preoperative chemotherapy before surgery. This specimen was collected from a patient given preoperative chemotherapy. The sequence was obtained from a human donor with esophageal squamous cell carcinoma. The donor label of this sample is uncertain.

CDR3 in DNA: TGTGCCAGCAGCTTAGAGGGGACAGGCAAAGAGACTCAGTACTTC. It codes for CASSLEGTGKETQYF. This rearrangement joins TRBV7-8 to TRBJ2-4; 8 nucleotides match TRBD1. V lost 1 base and J lost 12; bases outside the gene matches: 11. Germline V CDR1 and CDR2: SGHVS, FQNEAQ. This CDR3 has 15 amino acids.